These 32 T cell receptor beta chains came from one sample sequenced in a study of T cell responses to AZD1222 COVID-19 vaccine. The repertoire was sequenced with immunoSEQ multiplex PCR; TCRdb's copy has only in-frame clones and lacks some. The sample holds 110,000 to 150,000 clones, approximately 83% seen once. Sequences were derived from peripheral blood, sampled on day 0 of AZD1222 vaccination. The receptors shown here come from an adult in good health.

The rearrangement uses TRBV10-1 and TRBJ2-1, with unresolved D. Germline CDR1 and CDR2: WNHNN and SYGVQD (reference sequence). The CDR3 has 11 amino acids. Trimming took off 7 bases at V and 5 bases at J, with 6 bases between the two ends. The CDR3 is CASTENNEQFF. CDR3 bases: TGCGCCAGCACAGAGAACAATGAGCAGTTCTTC.

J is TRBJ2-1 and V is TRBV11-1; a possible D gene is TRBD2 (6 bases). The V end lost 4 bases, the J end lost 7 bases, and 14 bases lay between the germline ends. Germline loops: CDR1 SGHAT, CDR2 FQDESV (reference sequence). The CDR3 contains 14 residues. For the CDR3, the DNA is TGTGCCAGCAGCTCGCCCTTCGGAGGGAATGAGCAGTTCTTC. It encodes CASSSPFGGNEQFF.

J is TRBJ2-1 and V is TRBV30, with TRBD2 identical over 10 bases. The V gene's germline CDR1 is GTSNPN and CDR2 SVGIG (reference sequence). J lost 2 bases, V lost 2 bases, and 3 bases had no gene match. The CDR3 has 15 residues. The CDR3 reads CAWSSSGGPYNEQFF. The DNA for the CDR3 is TGTGCCTGGAGTTCTAGCGGGGGACCCTACAATGAGCAGTTCTTC.

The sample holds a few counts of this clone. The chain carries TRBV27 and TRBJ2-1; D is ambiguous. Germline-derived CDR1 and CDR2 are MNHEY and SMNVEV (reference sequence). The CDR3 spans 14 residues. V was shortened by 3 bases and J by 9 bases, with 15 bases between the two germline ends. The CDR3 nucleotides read TGTGCCAGCAGTTTCGGGCTATCTGCGGTTGAGCAGTTCTTC. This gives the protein CASSFGLSAVEQFF.

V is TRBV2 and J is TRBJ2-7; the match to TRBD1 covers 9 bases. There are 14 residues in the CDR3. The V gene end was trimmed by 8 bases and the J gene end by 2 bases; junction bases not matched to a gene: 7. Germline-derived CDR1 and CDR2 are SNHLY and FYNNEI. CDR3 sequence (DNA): TGTGCCAGCCGAAGGGACAGGGTAACCTACGAGCAGTACTTC. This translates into CASRRDRVTYEQYF.

This CDR3 is CASMFLGGYTF. Written as DNA, the CDR3 is TGTGCCAGTATGTTCCTCGGTGGCTACACCTTC. The chain recombines TRBV19 with TRBJ1-2, with no clear D. V gave up 7 bases and J gave up 7 bases, with 10 bases separating them. CDR1 LNHDA and CDR2 SQIVND come from the germline V gene (reference sequence). The CDR3 has 11 amino acids.

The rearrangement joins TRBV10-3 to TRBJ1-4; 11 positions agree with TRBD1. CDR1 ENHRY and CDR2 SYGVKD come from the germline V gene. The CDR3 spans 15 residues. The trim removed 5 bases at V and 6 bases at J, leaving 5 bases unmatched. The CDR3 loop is CAISNAGQGDEKLFF. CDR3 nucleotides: TGTGCCATCAGTAATGCGGGACAGGGGGATGAAAAACTGTTTTTT.

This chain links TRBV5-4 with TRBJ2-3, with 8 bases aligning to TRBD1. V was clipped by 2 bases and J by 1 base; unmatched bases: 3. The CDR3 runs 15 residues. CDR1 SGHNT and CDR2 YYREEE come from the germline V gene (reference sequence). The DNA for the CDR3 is TGTGCCAGCAGCTTTCAGGGGGCTGGCACAGATACGCAGTATTTT. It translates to CASSFQGAGTDTQYF.

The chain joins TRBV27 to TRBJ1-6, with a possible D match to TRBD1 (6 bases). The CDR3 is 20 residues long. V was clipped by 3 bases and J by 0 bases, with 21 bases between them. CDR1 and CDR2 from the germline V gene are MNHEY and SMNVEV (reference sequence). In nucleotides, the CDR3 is TGTGCCAGCAGTTTGGGGGCAAGCGACTGGACGAGCTCCTATAATTCACCCCTCCACTTT. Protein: CASSLGASDWTSSYNSPLHF.

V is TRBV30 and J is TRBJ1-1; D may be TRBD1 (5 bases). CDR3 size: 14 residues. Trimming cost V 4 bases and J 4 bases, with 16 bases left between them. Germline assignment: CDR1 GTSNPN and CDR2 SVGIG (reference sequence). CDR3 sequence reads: CAWTRKGSVTEAFF. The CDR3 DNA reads TGTGCCTGGACGAGGAAGGGGAGCGTCACTGAAGCTTTCTTT.

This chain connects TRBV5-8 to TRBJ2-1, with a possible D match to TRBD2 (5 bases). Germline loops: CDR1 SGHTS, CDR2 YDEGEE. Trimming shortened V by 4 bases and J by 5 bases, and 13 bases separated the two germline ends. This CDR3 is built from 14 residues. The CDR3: CASSNVLENNEQFF. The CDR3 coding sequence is TGTGCCAGCAGCAATGTACTAGAAAACAATGAGCAGTTCTTC.

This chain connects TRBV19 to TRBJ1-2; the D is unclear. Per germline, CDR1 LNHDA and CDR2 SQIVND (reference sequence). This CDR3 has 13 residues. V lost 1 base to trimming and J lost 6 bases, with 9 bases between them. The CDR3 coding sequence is TGTGCCAGTAGTATAGCCCCATCAAATGGCTACACCTTC. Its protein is CASSIAPSNGYTF.

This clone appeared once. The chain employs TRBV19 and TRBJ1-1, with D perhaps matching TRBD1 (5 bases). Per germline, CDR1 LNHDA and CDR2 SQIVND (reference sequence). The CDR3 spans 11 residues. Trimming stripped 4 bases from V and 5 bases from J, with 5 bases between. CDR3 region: CASSTGTEAFF. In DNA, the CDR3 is TGTGCCAGTAGTACAGGGACTGAAGCTTTCTTT.

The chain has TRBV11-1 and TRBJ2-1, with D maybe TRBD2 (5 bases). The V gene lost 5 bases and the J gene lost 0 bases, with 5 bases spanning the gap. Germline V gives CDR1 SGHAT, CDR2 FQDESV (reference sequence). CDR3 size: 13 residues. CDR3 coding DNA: TGTGCCAGCAGCGCGGGCTCCTACAATGAGCAGTTCTTC. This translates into CASSAGSYNEQFF.

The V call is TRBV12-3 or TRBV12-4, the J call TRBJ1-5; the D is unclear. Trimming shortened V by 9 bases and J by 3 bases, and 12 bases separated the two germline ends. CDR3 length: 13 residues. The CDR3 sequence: CASSDGPNQPQHF. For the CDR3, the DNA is TGTGCCAGTAGTGACGGACCCAATCAGCCCCAGCATTTT.

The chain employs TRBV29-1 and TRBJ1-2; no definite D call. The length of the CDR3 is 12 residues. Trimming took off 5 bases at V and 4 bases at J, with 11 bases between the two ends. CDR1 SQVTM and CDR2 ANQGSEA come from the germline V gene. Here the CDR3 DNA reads TGCAGCGTTTCGACCGGGCCCTATGGCTACACCTTC. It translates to CSVSTGPYGYTF.

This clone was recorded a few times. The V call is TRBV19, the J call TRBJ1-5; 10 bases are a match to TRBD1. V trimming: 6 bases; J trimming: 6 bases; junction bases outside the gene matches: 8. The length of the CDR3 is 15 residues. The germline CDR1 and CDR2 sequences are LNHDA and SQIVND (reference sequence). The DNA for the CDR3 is TGTGCCAGTAGCGAAGGGACAGGGGAAATTCAGCCCCAGCATTTT. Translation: CASSEGTGEIQPQHF.

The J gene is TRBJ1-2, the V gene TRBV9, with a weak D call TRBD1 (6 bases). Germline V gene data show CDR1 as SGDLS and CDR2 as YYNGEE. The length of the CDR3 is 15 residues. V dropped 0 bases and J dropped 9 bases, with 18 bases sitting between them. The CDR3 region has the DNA TGTGCCAGCAGCGTAGAGGTTCCAGGGGAGGGGAGCTACACCTTC. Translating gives CASSVEVPGEGSYTF.

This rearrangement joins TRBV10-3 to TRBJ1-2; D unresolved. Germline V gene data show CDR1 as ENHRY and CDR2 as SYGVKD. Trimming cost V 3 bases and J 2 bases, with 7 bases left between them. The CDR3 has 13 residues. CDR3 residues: CAISDAKNYGYTF. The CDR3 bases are TGTGCCATCAGTGATGCGAAGAACTATGGCTACACCTTC.

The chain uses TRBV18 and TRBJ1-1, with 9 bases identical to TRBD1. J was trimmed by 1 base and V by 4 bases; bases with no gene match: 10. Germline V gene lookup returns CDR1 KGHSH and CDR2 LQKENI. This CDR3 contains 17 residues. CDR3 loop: CASSRDRGVEENTEAFF. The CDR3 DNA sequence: TGTGCCAGCTCACGCGACAGGGGGGTAGAAGAGAACACTGAAGCTTTCTTT.

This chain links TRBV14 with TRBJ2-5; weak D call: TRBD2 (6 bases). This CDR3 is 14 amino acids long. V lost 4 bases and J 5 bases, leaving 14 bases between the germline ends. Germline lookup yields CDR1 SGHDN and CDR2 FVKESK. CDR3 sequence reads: CASSPRGGWETQYF. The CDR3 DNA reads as TGTGCCAGCAGCCCCCGGGGAGGTTGGGAGACCCAGTACTTC.

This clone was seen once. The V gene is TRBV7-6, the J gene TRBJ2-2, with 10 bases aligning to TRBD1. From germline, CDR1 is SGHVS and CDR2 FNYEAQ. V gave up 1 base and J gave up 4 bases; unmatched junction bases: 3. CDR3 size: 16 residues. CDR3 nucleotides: TGTGCCAGCAGCTTAGGGGACAGGGGCATCACCGGGGAGCTGTTTTTT. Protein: CASSLGDRGITGELFF.

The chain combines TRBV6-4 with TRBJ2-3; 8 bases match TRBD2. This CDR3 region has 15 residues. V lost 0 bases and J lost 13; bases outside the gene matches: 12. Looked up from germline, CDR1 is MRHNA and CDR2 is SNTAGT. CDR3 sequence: CASSDSPLLAASKYF. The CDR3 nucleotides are TGTGCCAGCAGTGACTCCCCTCTACTAGCGGCAAGCAAGTATTTT.

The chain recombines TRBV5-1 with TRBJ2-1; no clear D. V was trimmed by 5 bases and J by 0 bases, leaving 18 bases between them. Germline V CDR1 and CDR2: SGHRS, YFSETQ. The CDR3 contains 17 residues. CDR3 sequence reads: CASSLEPGSSSYNEQFF. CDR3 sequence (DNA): TGCGCCAGCAGTCTGGAGCCCGGCTCCAGCTCCTACAATGAGCAGTTCTTC. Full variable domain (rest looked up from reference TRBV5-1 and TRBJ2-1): KAGVTQTPRYLIKTRGQQVTLSCSPISGHRSVSWYQQTPGQGLQFLFEYFSETQRNKGNFPGRFSGRQFSNSRSEMNVSTLELGDSALYLCASSLEPGSSSYNEQFFGPGTRLTVL.

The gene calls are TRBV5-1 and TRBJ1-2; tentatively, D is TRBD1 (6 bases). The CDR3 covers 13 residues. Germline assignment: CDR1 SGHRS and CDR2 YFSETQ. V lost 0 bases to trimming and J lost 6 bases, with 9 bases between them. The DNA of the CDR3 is TGCGCCAGCAGCTTGGGGTACAGGGATGGCTACACCTTC. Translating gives CASSLGYRDGYTF.

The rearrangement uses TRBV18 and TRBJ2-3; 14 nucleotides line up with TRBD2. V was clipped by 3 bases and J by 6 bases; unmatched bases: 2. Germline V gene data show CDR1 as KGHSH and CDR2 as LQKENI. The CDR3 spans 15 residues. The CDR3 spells CASSPTSGGADTQYF. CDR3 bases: TGTGCCAGCTCACCGACTAGCGGGGGGGCGGATACGCAGTATTTT.

The CDR3 region has the DNA TGCGCCACCAGATTCGGGACGAACTACGAGCAGTACTTC. Protein: CATRFGTNYEQYF. The V gene is TRBV5-1, the J gene TRBJ2-7; D possibly uses TRBD1 or TRBD2 (5 bases each). The CDR3 runs 13 residues. Germline V lookup: CDR1 SGHRS, CDR2 YFSETQ. V lost 9 bases, J lost 3 bases, and 16 bases lay in between.

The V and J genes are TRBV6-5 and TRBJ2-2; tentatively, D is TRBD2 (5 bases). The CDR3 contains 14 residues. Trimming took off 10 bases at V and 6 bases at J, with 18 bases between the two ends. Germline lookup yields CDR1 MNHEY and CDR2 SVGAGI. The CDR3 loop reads CATSHVSGPGELFF. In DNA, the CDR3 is TGTGCCACTAGCCATGTCTCTGGTCCCGGGGAGCTGTTTTTT.

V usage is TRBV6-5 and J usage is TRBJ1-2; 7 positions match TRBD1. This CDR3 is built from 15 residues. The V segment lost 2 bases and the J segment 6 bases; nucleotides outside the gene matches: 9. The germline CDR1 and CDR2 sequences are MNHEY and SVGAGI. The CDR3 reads CASSYDRVTIHGYTF. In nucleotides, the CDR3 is TGTGCCAGCAGTTACGACAGGGTAACCATACATGGCTACACCTTC.

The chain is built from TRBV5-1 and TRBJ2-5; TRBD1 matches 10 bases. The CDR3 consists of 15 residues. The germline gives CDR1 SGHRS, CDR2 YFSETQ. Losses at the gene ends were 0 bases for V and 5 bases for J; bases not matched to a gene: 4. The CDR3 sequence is CASSLAGTGEETQYF. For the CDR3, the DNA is TGCGCCAGCAGCTTGGCTGGGACAGGGGAGGAGACCCAGTACTTC.

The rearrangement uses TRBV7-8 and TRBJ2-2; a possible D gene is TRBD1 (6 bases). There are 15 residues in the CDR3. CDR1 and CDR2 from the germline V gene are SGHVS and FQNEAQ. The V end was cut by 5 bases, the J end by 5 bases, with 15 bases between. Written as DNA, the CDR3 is TGTGCCAGCAGCCCGTTACAGGGTTCGACCGGGGAGCTGTTTTTT. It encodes CASSPLQGSTGELFF. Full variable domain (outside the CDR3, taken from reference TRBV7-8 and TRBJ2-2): GAGVSQSPRYKVAKRGQDVALRCDPISGHVSLFWYQQALGQGPEFLTYFQNEAQLDKSGLPSDRFFAERPEGSVSTLKIQRTQQEDSAVYLCASSPLQGSTGELFFGEGSRLTVL.

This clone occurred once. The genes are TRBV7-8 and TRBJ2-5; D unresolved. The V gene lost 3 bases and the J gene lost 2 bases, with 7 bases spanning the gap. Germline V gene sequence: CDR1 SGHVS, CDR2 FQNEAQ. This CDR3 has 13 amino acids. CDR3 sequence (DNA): TGTGCCAGCAGCTTCGGGCGGCAAGAGACCCAGTACTTC. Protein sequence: CASSFGRQETQYF.